The 27 T cell receptor beta chains below all came from one sample that was sequenced in a study of CD8 T cells in ankylosing spondylitis. Overall study results and limits: Under 10 highly homologous variants formed a TCR beta motif that appeared characteristic of ankylosing spondylitis blood.

TCRdb reprocessed the 5' RACE reads with MiXCR, giving one entry per CDR3 protein. Among over 700,000 distinct CDR3 sequences, roughly 19% were seen once, and the ten largest hold around a fifth. These receptors have no identified antigens. Material for sequencing was blood, either unsorted or a sorted T cell fraction (not recorded which). Every receptor here comes from a male donor with ankylosing spondylitis.

The CDR3: CASSWGGNTKETQYF. CDR3 DNA: TGCGCCAGCAGCTGGGGAGGGAACACTAAAGAGACCCAGTACTTC. This sequence joins TRBV5-1 and TRBJ2-5, with 7 bases that match TRBD2. Germline V lookup: CDR1 SGHRS, CDR2 YFSETQ. V was pared by 3 bases and J by 3 bases, with 8 bases of the junction left unmatched. The CDR3 loop spans 15 amino acids.

This clonotype was observed a few times. The chain joins TRBV7-6 to TRBJ1-3, with 10 bases matching TRBD1. CDR3 length: 15 amino acids. In germline, CDR1 is SGHVS, CDR2 FNYEAQ. V trimming: 5 bases; J trimming: 4 bases; junction bases outside the gene matches: 5. In nucleotides, the CDR3 is TGTGCCAGCAGCCTTCGGGACAGGGGAGGAAACACCATATATTTT. Protein product: CASSLRDRGGNTIYF.

The chain uses TRBV5-6 and TRBJ1-4, with 11 nucleotides matching TRBD1. This CDR3 has 15 residues. The germline V gene has CDR1 SGHDT and CDR2 YYEEEE. V trimming: 3 bases; J trimming: 8 bases; junction bases outside the gene matches: 6. CDR3 sequence: CASSSDRGREEKLFF. The CDR3 DNA reads as TGTGCCAGCAGCTCGGACAGGGGGCGGGAGGAAAAACTGTTTTTT. Complete variable domain (other parts from reference TRBV5-6 and TRBJ1-4): DAGVTQSPTHLIKTRGQQVTLRCSPKSGHDTVSWYQQALGQGPQFIFQYYEEEERQRGNFPDRFSGHQFPNYSSELNVNALLLGDSALYLCASSSDRGREEKLFFGSGTQLSVL.

This clonotype appeared many times. The V call is TRBV24-1, the J call TRBJ2-1; the match to TRBD2 covers 13 bases. This CDR3 region has 16 residues. The V segment lost 4 bases and the J segment 8 bases; nucleotides outside the gene matches: 7. Germline V CDR1 and CDR2: KGHDR, SFDVKD. In nucleotides, the CDR3 is TGTGCCACCAGTGACCCCGGACTAGCGGGAGTTTATGAGCAGTTCTTC. It is translated as CATSDPGLAGVYEQFF.

The chain recombines TRBV29-1 with TRBJ2-7, with D perhaps being TRBD1 or TRBD2 (5 bases each). V lost 4 bases to trimming and J lost 4 bases, with 5 bases between them. Per germline, CDR1 SQVTM and CDR2 ANQGSEA. The CDR3 totals 10 residues. CDR3 region: CSVGGYEQYF. DNA of the CDR3: TGCAGCGTTGGGGGGTACGAGCAGTACTTC.

The rearrangement links TRBV19 to TRBJ1-5; D might be TRBD1 (6 bases). V lost 10 bases, J lost 2 bases, and 15 bases lay in between. The CDR3 runs 14 residues. Germline CDR1 and CDR2: LNHDA and SQIVND (reference sequence). The CDR3 loop is CATGGARGNQPQHF. CDR3 nucleotide sequence: TGTGCCACCGGGGGGGCCAGGGGCAATCAGCCCCAGCATTTT.

This chain uses TRBV4-3 with TRBJ2-2; possible D gene TRBD1, 6 bases. The CDR3 is 15 residues long. CDR1 is LGHNA and CDR2 is YSLEER in the germline V gene. The V and J ends lost 0 bases and 4 bases respectively, with 9 bases between them. The CDR3 nucleotides are TGCGCCAGCAGCCAAGAACAGGGTGGCACCGGGGAGCTGTTTTTT. Translated, it gives CASSQEQGGTGELFF.

The gene calls are TRBV15 and TRBJ1-5; D gene unclear. From germline, CDR1 is LNHNV and CDR2 YYDKDF (reference sequence). The CDR3 is 13 residues long. Trimming took 4 bases from V and 4 from J, leaving 8 bases between them. The CDR3 bases are TGTGCCACCAGCACCAGAGGGAATCAGCCCCAGCATTTT. It translates to CATSTRGNQPQHF.

The chain couples TRBV27 to TRBJ2-7, with D possibly called TRBD1 or TRBD2 (5 bases each). V lost 5 bases and J lost 6, with 17 bases in between. Germline V gives CDR1 MNHEY, CDR2 SMNVEV (reference sequence). The CDR3 contains 14 residues. The CDR3, as DNA: TGTGCCAGCAGTCTCCGGGACCATCTGTCCGAGCAGTACTTC. Translation: CASSLRDHLSEQYF.

The rearrangement joins TRBV10-3 to TRBJ2-1, with 9 nucleotides matching TRBD1. The V gene's germline CDR1 is ENHRY and CDR2 SYGVKD. The CDR3 has 14 amino acids. The junction had 7 bases not matched to a gene; V was cut back by 11 bases and J by 2 bases. The CDR3 is CALQRDRAYNEQFF. CDR3 sequence (DNA): TGTGCCCTGCAACGGGACAGGGCCTACAATGAGCAGTTCTTC.

The sample holds a few counts of this clonotype. Written as DNA, the CDR3 is TGTGCCAGCAGCCCCGTAGGACTTAACTATGGCTACACCTTC. Protein: CASSPVGLNYGYTF. The chain employs TRBV27 and TRBJ1-2; the D is unclear. CDR3 size: 14 residues. V was cut by 6 bases and J by 1 base, with 12 bases left in between. Germline V gene sequence: CDR1 MNHEY, CDR2 SMNVEV (reference sequence).

The V and J genes are TRBV6-1 and TRBJ1-2, with a tentative D call TRBD1 (5 bases). The CDR3 length is 12 residues. Germline V gives CDR1 MNHNS, CDR2 SASEGT. V dropped 5 bases and J dropped 5 bases, with 9 bases sitting between them. The CDR3 is CASSTGLYGYTF. The CDR3 nucleotides are TGTGCCAGCAGTACGGGACTGTATGGCTACACCTTC.

The J gene is TRBJ2-1, the V gene TRBV6-2 or TRBV6-3; 7 positions agree with TRBD2. Germline-derived CDR1 and CDR2 are MNHEY and SVGEGT. The CDR3 runs 15 residues. The J segment lost 8 bases and the V segment lost 2 bases, leaving 9 bases of the junction unmatched. CDR3 nucleotides: TGTGCCAGCAGTTACGGTGGACTAGGGCTGGATGAGCAGTTCTTC. This gives the protein CASSYGGLGLDEQFF.

The table lists this clonotype with a count of one. V and J are TRBV7-8 and TRBJ2-1, with TRBD2 matching 9 bases. The ends lost 5 bases at V and 7 bases at J; junction bases unmatched: 15. The CDR3 has 17 residues. Looked up from germline, CDR1 is SGHVS and CDR2 is FQNEAQ. As DNA, the CDR3 is TGTGCCAGCAGCCCAGCGGCTAGCGGGGTATCCCGGAATGAGCAGTTCTTC. It yields the protein CASSPAASGVSRNEQFF. Full variable domain (remainder filled in from reference TRBV7-8 and TRBJ2-1): GAGVSQSPRYKVAKRGQDVALRCDPISGHVSLFWYQQALGQGPEFLTYFQNEAQLDKSGLPSDRFFAERPEGSVSTLKIQRTQQEDSAVYLCASSPAASGVSRNEQFFGPGTRLTVL.

The gene calls are TRBV29-1 and TRBJ1-5; no clear D gene. This CDR3 spans 14 amino acids. Trimming pared 6 bases from V and 3 bases from J, leaving 15 bases between. CDR1 is SQVTM, CDR2 ANQGSEA, per germline. The CDR3: CSVALGVFNQPQHF. CDR3 in DNA: TGCAGCGTGGCCTTAGGAGTCTTCAATCAGCCCCAGCATTTT.

This chain connects TRBV27 to TRBJ2-7, with 10 bases that match TRBD2. Trimming cost V 5 bases and J 6 bases; bases outside gene matches: 4. CDR3 length: 13 amino acids. The germline V gene encodes CDR1 MNHEY and CDR2 SMNVEV (reference sequence). The CDR3 region is CASSAGLATEQYF. The CDR3 region has the DNA TGTGCCAGCAGTGCGGGACTAGCGACCGAGCAGTACTTC.

This clonotype was observed a few times. The chain employs TRBV27 and TRBJ1-2; 7 nucleotides align to TRBD1. The CDR3 contains 13 residues. V trimming: 6 bases; J trimming: 6 bases; junction bases outside the gene matches: 7. CDR1 and CDR2 from the germline V gene are MNHEY and SMNVEV (reference sequence). The CDR3 here is CASRTGLTHGYTF. CDR3 nucleotides: TGTGCCAGCAGGACAGGGTTAACCCATGGCTACACCTTC.

This clonotype was seen only a few times. The V call is TRBV5-1, the J call TRBJ1-1; D perhaps matches TRBD1 (6 bases). This CDR3 region has 14 residues. CDR1 and CDR2 from the germline V gene are SGHRS and YFSETQ. V shed 4 bases and J shed 2 bases, with 12 bases lying between them. The CDR3 loop is CASSILGTNTEAFF. As DNA, the CDR3 is TGCGCCAGCAGCATTCTCGGGACAAACACTGAAGCTTTCTTT.

Many counts were recorded for this clonotype. The chain employs TRBV11-2 and TRBJ2-2, with 14 bases fitting TRBD2. J gave up 4 bases and V 3 bases, and 7 bases lay outside the gene matches. Per germline, CDR1 SGHAT and CDR2 FQNNGV. The CDR3 has 18 residues. CDR3 DNA sequence: TGTGCCAGCAGCTTTGGAGGACTAGCGGGGGGTGGCACCGGGGAGCTGTTTTTT. Its protein product is CASSFGGLAGGGTGELFF. The whole variable domain, filled in from reference TRBV11-2 and TRBJ2-2, reads EAGVAQSPRYKIIEKRQSVAFWCNPISGHATLYWYQQILGQGPKLLIQFQNNGVVDDSQLPKDRFSAERLKGVDSTLKIQPAKLEDSAVYLCASSFGGLAGGGTGELFFGEGSRLTVL.

This clonotype was counted a few times. The chain links TRBV5-1 to TRBJ1-1, with D unresolved. Germline V gives CDR1 SGHRS, CDR2 YFSETQ. The CDR3 contains 15 residues. Trimming left V 0 bases short and J 2 bases short, with 11 bases between. The CDR3 sequence is CASSLVSRTNTEAFF. The CDR3 region has the DNA TGCGCCAGCAGCTTGGTTTCCCGAACCAACACTGAAGCTTTCTTT.

There are a few counts of this clonotype. The rearrangement joins TRBV12-3 or TRBV12-4 to TRBJ2-1; 9 bases are shared with TRBD2. CDR3 length: 15 residues. Trimming at V came to 6 bases and at J to 7 bases, leaving 10 bases not matched to a gene. Written as DNA, the CDR3 is TGTGCCAGCAGGGCTGATAGCGGGAGAGGAAATGAGCAGTTCTTC. Translating it yields CASRADSGRGNEQFF.

This clonotype was seen at least ten times. This chain uses TRBV29-1 with TRBJ2-7; D remains unclear. This CDR3 has 11 amino acids. Trimming left V 4 bases short and J 1 base short, with 5 bases between. Germline CDR1 reads SQVTM; CDR2 reads ANQGSEA. The CDR3 DNA follows: TGCAGCGTTGTAGGGTCCTACGAGCAGTACTTC. This sequence encodes CSVVGSYEQYF.

This clonotype has just a few counts. The CDR3 sequence: CASSAPLDSGYEQYF. In DNA form, the CDR3 reads TGTGCCAGCAGCGCCCCACTGGACAGTGGATACGAGCAGTACTTC. V and J are TRBV7-9 and TRBJ2-7; perhaps TRBD1 as D (6 bases). Germline V CDR1 and CDR2: SEHNR, FQNEAQ (reference sequence). Trimming cost V 5 bases and J 4 bases, with 18 bases left between them. This CDR3 has 15 residues.

With regard to this clonotype: An end of the junction differs from the germline gene, which may be a read error. The chain couples TRBV10-3 to TRBJ1-1, with D uncertain. This CDR3 region has 12 residues. Per germline, CDR1 ENHRY and CDR2 SYGVKD. CDR3 sequence reads: CAIAGQNPEAFF. CDR3 nucleotide sequence: TGTGCCATCGCCGGCCAGAACCCTGAAGCTTTCTTT.

The sample holds many counts of this clonotype. J is TRBJ2-6 and V is TRBV29-1, with TRBD1 matching over 8 bases. Germline loops: CDR1 SQVTM, CDR2 ANQGSEA. V was pared by 0 bases and J by 11 bases, with 3 bases of the junction left unmatched. This CDR3 has 13 amino acids. The CDR3 here is CSVEDQDRDVLTF. The CDR3 DNA sequence: TGCAGCGTTGAAGATCAGGACAGGGACGTCCTGACTTTC.

A few counts support this clonotype. The J gene is TRBJ2-3, the V gene TRBV20-1; 8 bases agree with TRBD2. This CDR3 region has 18 residues. Looked up from germline, CDR1 is DFQATT and CDR2 is SNEGSKA (reference sequence). The V and J ends lost 0 bases and 0 bases, in that order; junction bases with no gene match: 11. CDR3: CSARDSFYSGTSTDTQYF. The CDR3 DNA reads as TGCAGTGCTAGAGATAGCTTCTATAGCGGGACTAGCACAGATACGCAGTATTTT.

The rearrangement joins TRBV20-1 to TRBJ1-2; 7 bases fit TRBD1. Unmatched junction bases numbered 4, after V lost 1 base and J lost 8 bases. This CDR3 has 12 amino acids. The germline CDR1 and CDR2 sequences are DFQATT and SNEGSKA (reference sequence). CDR3 DNA sequence: TGCAGTGCTAGAGGACAGGGTGAGGGCTACACCTTC. It specifies CSARGQGEGYTF.